This TCR beta chain emerged from a study of blood T cells in healthy people across ages. V lost 3 bases to trimming and J lost 2 bases, with 5 bases between them. Germline CDR1 and CDR2: DFQATT and SNEGSKA (reference sequence). This CDR3 has 12 residues. Peripheral blood was drawn, approximately 9.4 milliliters per donor. A second about 7 to 11 cycle PCR used barcoded and J-beta primers. TCRdb independently ran MiXCR on the 5' RACE reads; one entry per CDR3 protein. This table holds about 1.5 million distinct CDR3 sequences, approximately 39% found once. What was sequenced was blood. The sequence was obtained from a young woman in good health. The genes are TRBV20-1 and TRBJ2-1, with D unclear. In DNA form, the CDR3 reads TGCAGTGCTAGGGTGGCCTACAATGAGCAGTTCTTC. This translates into CSARVAYNEQFF.